Each of the 15 T cell receptor beta chains below was sequenced from the same sample in a study of cytomegalovirus exposure and HLA in healthy donors. Primers for the PCR totalled 60 Vbeta and 13 Jbeta. Profiled with immunoSEQ multiplex PCR; TCRdb holds only in-frame clones, not every one. The sample holds about 36,000 clones; approximately 74% are singletons and the top ten take under 8%. Sequences were obtained from PBMCs. Receptors were obtained from a man in his thirties or forties in good health and CMV-seronegative.

This clone was counted only a few times. The genes are TRBV5-4 and TRBJ2-6; D is unclear. CDR3 size: 17 residues. The V end was cut by 3 bases, the J end by 0 bases, with 13 bases between. The germline CDR1 and CDR2 sequences are SGHNT and YYREEE (reference sequence). CDR3 nucleotide sequence: TGTGCCAGCAGCTCAGACGGAGCGTTCTCTGGGGCCAACGTCCTGACTTTC. Translating it yields CASSSDGAFSGANVLTF. The whole variable domain, remainder taken from reference TRBV5-4 and TRBJ2-6, is ETGVTQSPTHLIKTRGQQVTLRCSSQSGHNTVSWYQQALGQGPQFIFQYYREEENGRGNFPPRFSGLQFPNYSSELNVNALELDDSALYLCASSSDGAFSGANVLTFGAGSRLTVL.

This clone was counted only a few times. This chain uses TRBV6-1 with TRBJ1-1, with D maybe TRBD1 (6 bases). Germline V gene data show CDR1 as MNHNS and CDR2 as SASEGT. The CDR3 consists of 13 residues. Trimming took 6 bases from V and 3 from J, leaving 11 bases between them. For the CDR3, the DNA is TGTGCCAGCAGAGAGAAGGGGGACACTGAAGCTTTCTTT. Protein product: CASREKGDTEAFF.

V is TRBV7-9 and J is TRBJ1-1; 8 bases are a match to TRBD1. V shed 5 bases and J 7 bases; nucleotides not matched to a gene: 6. The CDR3 is 13 residues long. Looked up from germline, CDR1 is SEHNR and CDR2 is FQNEAQ (reference sequence). The CDR3 coding sequence is TGTGCCAGCAGCCTAACAGGGGGAGGTGAAGCTTTCTTT. Amino acids: CASSLTGGGEAFF. Looking up the rest from reference TRBV7-9 and TRBJ1-1 gives the full variable domain: DTGVSQNPRHKITKRGQNVTFRCDPISEHNRLYWYRQTLGQGPEFLTYFQNEAQLEKSRLLSDRFSAERPKGSFSTLEIQRTEQGDSAMYLCASSLTGGGEAFFGQGTRLTVV.

The CDR3 sequence is CASTLYLGNTEAFF. The CDR3 bases are TGTGCCAGTACCCTTTACCTAGGAAACACTGAAGCTTTCTTT. The chain is built from TRBV19 and TRBJ1-1; D unresolved. Trimming removed 7 bases at V and 2 bases at J, with 14 bases between. Per germline, CDR1 LNHDA and CDR2 SQIVND (reference sequence). CDR3 length equals 14 residues. The full variable domain, in which reference TRBV19 and TRBJ1-1 provide the parts outside the CDR3, is DGGITQSPKYLFRKEGQNVTLSCEQNLNHDAMYWYRQDPGQGLRLIYYSQIVNDFQKGDIAEGYSVSREKKESFPLTVTSAQKNPTAFYLCASTLYLGNTEAFFGQGTRLTVV.

This chain links TRBV5-1 with TRBJ2-7, with no clear D. CDR1 SGHRS and CDR2 YFSETQ come from the germline V gene. Trimming stripped 4 bases from V and 0 bases from J, with 11 bases between. The CDR3 is 14 residues long. The CDR3: CASSLSGDSYEQYF. CDR3 nucleotide sequence: TGCGCCAGCAGCCTTTCAGGCGACTCCTACGAGCAGTACTTC.

A word on this clone: Compared with germline, one end of the junction differs, possibly owing to a read error. In DNA, the CDR3 is TGCGCCAGCAGCTTGGAGGGGGACGGAGTCGAGCGATTT. As protein: CASSLEGDGVERF. The chain uses TRBV5-1 and TRBJ1-4; D is perhaps TRBD1 (6 bases). CDR3 length equals 13 residues. Per germline, CDR1 SGHRS and CDR2 YFSETQ. Drawing the rest from reference TRBV5-1 and TRBJ1-4, the complete variable domain is KAGVTQTPRYLIKTRGQQVTLSCSPISGHRSVSWYQQTPGQGLQFLFEYFSETQRNKGNFPGRFSGRQFSNSRSEMNVSTLELGDSALYLCASSLEGDGVERFGSGTQLSVL.

The gene calls are TRBV6-5 and TRBJ2-1; D is unclear. This CDR3 region has 13 residues. Germline loops: CDR1 MNHEY, CDR2 SVGAGI. The ends were cut back, 2 bases at V and 5 bases at J, with 7 bases in the middle. The CDR3 nucleotides read TGTGCCAGCAGTTACAGCCTCCACAATGAGCAGTTCTTC. Protein sequence: CASSYSLHNEQFF.

This clone has a handful of counts. V usage is TRBV6-5 and J usage is TRBJ2-7; the D gene is possibly TRBD2 (7 bases). V was clipped by 2 bases and J by 8 bases, with 10 bases between them. The CDR3 contains 12 residues. Germline V gene lookup returns CDR1 MNHEY and CDR2 SVGAGI. Here the CDR3 reads CASSYPGGQQYF. Written as DNA, the CDR3 is TGTGCCAGCAGTTACCCCGGGGGGCAGCAGTACTTC.

By its share, this clone is large. The chain recombines TRBV10-3 with TRBJ2-7; 7 nucleotides agree with TRBD2. This CDR3 region has 15 residues. Germline V gives CDR1 ENHRY, CDR2 SYGVKD. The junction had 5 bases not matched to a gene; V was cut back by 3 bases and J by 0 bases. CDR3: CAISEASGDSYEQYF. CDR3 nucleotide sequence: TGTGCCATCAGTGAAGCTAGCGGAGACTCCTACGAGCAGTACTTC.

This clone has a handful of counts. The chain carries TRBV4-2 and TRBJ2-1, with 10 bases fitting TRBD2. CDR1 LGHNA and CDR2 YNFKEQ come from the germline V gene. With V trimmed by 0 bases and J by 8 bases, 7 bases remained unmatched. The length of the CDR3 is 16 residues. The CDR3 nucleotides read TGTGCCAGCAGCCAAGAACTAGCGGGAAGAGACGATGAGCAGTTCTTC. Encoded protein: CASSQELAGRDDEQFF.

This sequence joins TRBV6-1 and TRBJ2-7; 7 bases match TRBD1. The CDR3 extends over 13 amino acids. The V gene's germline CDR1 is MNHNS and CDR2 SASEGT. J gave up 2 bases and V 8 bases, and 6 bases lay outside the gene matches. CDR3 sequence reads: CASGSQGAYEQYF. The CDR3 bases are TGTGCCAGCGGTAGTCAGGGGGCCTACGAGCAGTACTTC.

The rearrangement uses TRBV13 and TRBJ2-3; TRBD2 aligns across 10 bases. Germline V gene data show CDR1 as PRHDT and CDR2 as FYEKMQ (reference sequence). Trimming at V came to 5 bases and at J to 4 bases, leaving 9 bases not matched to a gene. The CDR3 runs to 16 residues. In DNA form, the CDR3 reads TGTGCCAGCAGCAGGACGGCTAGCGGGAGTGCAGATACGCAGTATTTT. Its protein product is CASSRTASGSADTQYF.

In DNA form, the CDR3 reads TGTGCCAGCCTTCGGGACAGCTTAACTGAAGCTTTCTTT. Its translation: CASLRDSLTEAFF. The rearrangement joins TRBV7-9 to TRBJ1-1; 7 positions match TRBD1. Trimming cost V 8 bases and J 5 bases; bases outside gene matches: 8. Germline values: CDR1 SEHNR, CDR2 FQNEAQ (reference sequence). CDR3 length: 13 residues.

V usage is TRBV10-1 and J usage is TRBJ2-3; 7 bases fit TRBD2. Germline lookup yields CDR1 WNHNN and CDR2 SYGVQD (reference sequence). The J segment lost 3 bases and the V segment lost 7 bases, leaving 7 bases of the junction unmatched. This CDR3 spans 14 amino acids. CDR3 region: CASTGGSGTDTQYF. CDR3 DNA: TGCGCCAGCACTGGCGGGAGTGGAACAGATACGCAGTATTTT.

The chain joins TRBV29-1 to TRBJ1-1; D call uncertain. Germline V lookup: CDR1 SQVTM, CDR2 ANQGSEA. V lost 7 bases to trimming and J lost 1 base, with 13 bases between them. The CDR3 contains 13 residues. CDR3 region: CSGVRGTNTEAFF. The DNA of the CDR3 is TGCAGCGGGGTCCGAGGCACGAACACTGAAGCTTTCTTT. The whole variable domain, remainder taken from reference TRBV29-1 and TRBJ1-1, is SAVISQKPSRDICQRGTSLTIQCQVDSQVTMMFWYRQQPGQSLTLIATANQGSEATYESGFVIDKFPISRPNLTFSTLTVSNMSPEDSSIYLCSGVRGTNTEAFFGQGTRLTVV.